This T cell receptor (beta chain) stems from a study of cytomegalovirus exposure and HLA in healthy donors. Across the whole study: It was reported in a later analysis that the 120 or so validation repertoires used the same platform as the roughly 670 first-cohort repertoires.

Study-wide findings and caveats: A later analysis found first-cohort TCR clusters tended to co-occur in the 95 to 150 validation repertoires.

To note about this clone: The antigen remains unidentified.

The CDR3 spans 13 residues. Germline V CDR1 and CDR2: SGHRS, YFSETQ. V trimming: 7 bases; J trimming: 3 bases; junction bases outside the gene matches: 5. The protocol was immunoSEQ multiplex PCR, while the TCRdb copy is restricted to in-frame clones and leaves out a portion. The sample consists of about 220,000 clones, approximately 88% of them appearing once. This TCR derives from a woman in her 30s in good health and CMV-seropositive. The rearrangement uses TRBV5-1 and TRBJ2-7; 9 bases map to TRBD1. Material: PBMCs. CDR3 region: CASRPGQGYEQYF. The CDR3 DNA reads as TGCGCCAGCCGACCGGGACAGGGCTACGAGCAGTACTTC. Drawing the rest from reference TRBV5-1 and TRBJ2-7, the complete variable domain is KAGVTQTPRYLIKTRGQQVTLSCSPISGHRSVSWYQQTPGQGLQFLFEYFSETQRNKGNFPGRFSGRQFSNSRSEMNVSTLELGDSALYLCASRPGQGYEQYFGPGTRLTVT.